The 2 T cell receptor beta chains below come from one sample, sequenced in a study of cytomegalovirus exposure and HLA in healthy donors. Data came from immunoSEQ multiplex PCR; TCRdb stores just in-frame clones and leaves some out. This table has about 150,000 clones, 85% to 90% appearing once. The sample comprised PBMCs. The source of these receptors is a woman between 18 and 30 years old in good health and CMV-seropositive.

The chain carries TRBV7-2 and TRBJ2-1; no definite D call. CDR1 and CDR2 from the germline V gene are SGHTA and FQGNSA. Trimming shortened V by 0 bases and J by 10 bases, and 10 bases separated the two germline ends. The CDR3 is 13 residues long. The CDR3 reads CASSLARTTEQFF. CDR3 sequence (DNA): TGTGCCAGCAGCTTAGCGCGTACTACGGAGCAGTTCTTC.

V usage is TRBV29-1 and J usage is TRBJ2-5, with a possible D match to TRBD1 (5 bases). Germline V gene sequence: CDR1 SQVTM, CDR2 ANQGSEA. The CDR3 consists of 12 residues. V shed 4 bases and J shed 1 base, with 7 bases lying between them. The CDR3 coding sequence is TGCAGCGTTGGAGACAGCCAAGAGACCCAGTACTTC. Protein sequence: CSVGDSQETQYF. Supplemented by reference TRBV29-1 and TRBJ2-5, the full variable domain reads SAVISQKPSRDICQRGTSLTIQCQVDSQVTMMFWYRQQPGQSLTLIATANQGSEATYESGFVIDKFPISRPNLTFSTLTVSNMSPEDSSIYLCSVGDSQETQYFGPGTRLLVL.